These 25 T cell receptor beta chains were all obtained from the same sample, sequenced in a study of metastatic and nonmetastatic thyroid tumors. None of the patients had undergone any treatment ahead of thyroid surgery. TCRdb re-analyzed the PCR reads through MiXCR. The sample lists tens of thousands of clones, 20% to 25% seen once, with around 4% in the top ten. Sequencing input: adjacent normal tissue. These receptors came from a female donor with papillary thyroid cancer or a benign thyroid nodule (not recorded which). Some clones in this sample may be carry-over from other donors' samples.

The sample holds a few counts of this clone. Distinct nucleotide sequences in the sample also encode this CDR3. The J gene is TRBJ1-5, the V gene TRBV6-1, with D possibly TRBD1 on 5 matching bases. V gave up 9 bases and J gave up 3 bases, with 12 bases separating them. Germline CDR1 and CDR2: MNHNS and SASEGT. The CDR3 sequence is 13 residues long. This CDR3 reads CASSQGANQPQHF. The CDR3 DNA reads as TGTGCCAGTAGTCAGGGAGCCAATCAGCCCCAGCATTTT.

By sample fraction, this clone is medium-sized. This chain joins TRBV28 and TRBJ1-3; no clear D. CDR1 is MDHEN, CDR2 SYDVKM, per germline. V shed 5 bases and J shed 0 bases, with 11 bases lying between them. The CDR3 is made up of 15 amino acids. CDR3 nucleotide sequence: TGTGCCAGCAGTGGAGGTGGTTACTCTGGAAACACCATATATTTT. Amino acid sequence: CASSGGGYSGNTIYF.

This clone was recorded a few times. The conserved phenylalanine or tryptophan is not found at the CDR3 terminus, so this likely reflects a read error. V is TRBV6-1 and J is TRBJ1-5; TRBD1 is a possible D gene (6 bases). The V gene's germline CDR1 is MNHNS and CDR2 SASEGT. There are 16 residues in the CDR3. CDR3 DNA: TGTGTCAGCAGTGAAGCGTCGGGGGCAATCAATCAGCCCCAGCATTCT. Translated, it gives CVSSEASGAINQPQHS.

With regard to this clone: The CDR3 does not end in the conserved phenylalanine or tryptophan, so this is likely a read error. The chain links TRBV9 to TRBJ2-5; TRBD2 might be the D (6 bases). Germline V lookup: CDR1 SGDLS, CDR2 YYNGEE. The CDR3 length is 15 residues. CDR3 region: CVSSVDRGSTETQYL. CDR3 in DNA: TGTGTCAGCAGCGTAGATCGGGGGTCGACGGAGACCCAGTACCTC.

This clone turned up a few times. The rearrangement links TRBV6-2 or TRBV6-3 to TRBJ1-2; D gene uncertain. The CDR3 runs 13 residues. CDR1 is MNHEY and CDR2 is SVGEGT in the germline V gene. V lost 0 bases, J lost 7 bases, and 9 bases lay in between. The CDR3 sequence: CASSYSGSGGYTF. The CDR3 nucleotides are TGTGCCAGCAGTTACTCGGGCTCGGGTGGCTACACCTTC.

This clone is deemed medium-sized. Here the CDR3 reads CASSLAGGSSETQYF. DNA of the CDR3: TGTGCCAGCAGTCTAGCGGGAGGCTCTTCGGAGACCCAGTACTTC. V usage is TRBV2 and J usage is TRBJ2-5; 11 nucleotides line up with TRBD2. The CDR3 length is 15 residues. Trimming removed 5 bases from V and 5 bases from J; junction bases left unmatched: 7. CDR1 and CDR2 from the germline V gene are SNHLY and FYNNEI.

The chain recombines TRBV20-1 with TRBJ2-2, with D uncertain. There are 14 residues in the CDR3. V dropped 1 base and J dropped 6 bases, with 12 bases sitting between them. Germline V gene sequence: CDR1 DFQATT, CDR2 SNEGSKA (reference sequence). The CDR3 DNA follows: TGCAGTGCTAGAGGAGCTGGAGTGCCCGGGGAGCTGTTTTTT. Amino acids: CSARGAGVPGELFF.

The sample holds a few counts of this clone. The genes are TRBV20-1 and TRBJ2-7; 9 bases are shared with TRBD2. The V segment lost 2 bases and the J segment 5 bases; nucleotides outside the gene matches: 4. The CDR3 loop spans 13 amino acids. Germline V CDR1 and CDR2: DFQATT, SNEGSKA (reference sequence). CDR3 loop: CSARFSGRNEQYF. DNA for the CDR3: TGCAGTGCTAGATTTAGCGGGAGAAACGAGCAGTACTTC.

DNA of the CDR3: TGTGCCAGCAGCCGAGGGGGGAATGAGCAGTTCTTC. It codes for CASSRGGNEQFF. This rearrangement joins TRBV12-3 or TRBV12-4 to TRBJ2-1; tentatively, D is TRBD1 or TRBD2 (6 bases each). The CDR3 is made up of 12 amino acids. Trimming cost V 6 bases and J 7 bases, with 10 bases left between them.

The chain uses TRBV6-2 or TRBV6-3 and TRBJ2-5; a weak D match, TRBD1 (6 bases). V shed 4 bases and J shed 8 bases, with 11 bases lying between them. Germline-derived CDR1 and CDR2 are MNHEY and SVGEGT. The CDR3 covers 12 residues. The CDR3 loop is CASSWYRDTQYF. DNA for the CDR3: TGTGCCAGCAGTTGGTACAGGGATACCCAGTACTTC.

Ten or more counts support this clone. This sequence joins TRBV19 and TRBJ1-5, with 7 nucleotides matching TRBD1. CDR3 size: 16 residues. Germline trimming cut 3 bases from V and 2 bases from J; bases unmatched to any gene: 7. The germline CDR1 and CDR2 sequences are LNHDA and SQIVND (reference sequence). CDR3 nucleotides: TGTGCCAGTAGTATTCAGGGGGGCGCGGGCAATCAGCCCCAGCATTTT. Its translation is CASSIQGGAGNQPQHF.

This clone was counted ten times or more. CDR3 nucleotide sequence: TGCAGTGCTCCCCCGGGGGCCCACACAGATACGCAGTATTTT. It encodes CSAPPGAHTDTQYF. The rearrangement joins TRBV20-1 to TRBJ2-3; D tentatively reads TRBD1 or TRBD2 (6 bases each). Germline CDR1 and CDR2: DFQATT and SNEGSKA (reference sequence). The CDR3 is made up of 14 amino acids. Trimming removed 5 bases at V and 2 bases at J, with 14 bases between.

This chain links TRBV28 with TRBJ1-1; D ambiguous. The V gene lost 9 bases and the J gene lost 2 bases, with 7 bases spanning the gap. Germline CDR1 and CDR2: MDHEN and SYDVKM. CDR3 length: 11 residues. CDR3 in amino acids: CASAYNTEAFF. DNA of the CDR3: TGTGCCAGTGCCTATAACACTGAAGCTTTCTTT.

The sample holds many counts of this clone. Given a much more abundant clone one base away, this may be a read error. This chain links TRBV7-2 with TRBJ2-7; 8 bases match TRBD2. The CDR3 has 15 amino acids. Germline V gene lookup returns CDR1 SGHTA and CDR2 FQGNSA. The CDR3 here is CAGSFFAGGGYEQYF. The CDR3 DNA follows: TGTGCCGGCAGCTTTTTTGCCGGGGGGGGGTACGAGCAGTACTTC.

As for this clone: This may arise from a read error, as a much more abundant clone is one base away. The DNA for the CDR3 is TGTGCCAGCAGCCAGCTAGTTCCCGGGGAGCTGTTGTTT. It yields the protein CASSQLVPGELLF. V gene TRBV4-2 combines with J gene TRBJ2-2; tentative D call: TRBD2 (5 bases). Germline CDR1 is LGHNA and CDR2 is YNFKEQ. The CDR3 runs 13 residues.

The rearrangement uses TRBV7-2 and TRBJ2-7, with 7 nucleotides matching TRBD2. The germline V gene encodes CDR1 SGHTA and CDR2 FQGNSA. The CDR3 contains 13 residues. J lost 8 bases, V lost 8 bases, and 12 bases had no gene match. CDR3 sequence reads: CASLGTKGGQQYF. The CDR3 DNA is TGTGCCAGCCTCGGGACTAAGGGCGGTCAGCAGTACTTC.

The table lists this clone with many counts. This sequence joins TRBV5-1 and TRBJ1-6; possible D gene TRBD1, 5 bases. Per the germline V gene, CDR1 is SGHRS and CDR2 is YFSETQ. The V and J ends lost 4 bases and 8 bases respectively, with 10 bases between them. This CDR3 is built from 13 residues. In DNA form, the CDR3 reads TGCGCCAGCAGCAAGGGACGCGATTCACCCCTCCACTTT. This codes for CASSKGRDSPLHF.

This clone was counted many times. The chain combines TRBV5-1 with TRBJ2-7; 14 bases map to TRBD2. After removal of 4 bases from V and 0 bases from J, the junction contained 6 bases not matched to a gene. Germline V gene lookup returns CDR1 SGHRS and CDR2 YFSETQ. This CDR3 has 17 residues. DNA for the CDR3: TGCGCCAGCAGCCGACTAGCGGGAGGGCCTTTCTCCTACGAGCAGTACTTC. Amino acids: CASSRLAGGPFSYEQYF.

The CDR3 DNA reads as TGTGCCAGCAGTCCTCAGGGGGCGGGCTATGGCTACACCTTC. This translates into CASSPQGAGYGYTF. This chain links TRBV6-1 with TRBJ1-2; 8 bases agree with TRBD1. CDR3 length: 14 amino acids. CDR1 is MNHNS, CDR2 SASEGT, per germline. The J segment lost 4 bases and the V segment lost 5 bases, leaving 6 bases of the junction unmatched.

This clone was recorded many times. The chain joins TRBV7-2 to TRBJ2-3, with D possibly being TRBD2 (7 bases). V lost 0 bases and J 5 bases, leaving 9 bases between the germline ends. Germline V gene data show CDR1 as SGHTA and CDR2 as FQGNSA. There are 14 residues in the CDR3. CDR3 nucleotides: TGTGCCAGCAGCTTAGCGGGAGGGGGAGATACGCAGTATTTT. It is translated as CASSLAGGGDTQYF.

Sample share makes this clone medium-sized. The genes are TRBV28 and TRBJ2-7; D not certain. V was trimmed by 7 bases and J by 7 bases, leaving 14 bases between them. The CDR3 runs 12 residues. Looked up from germline, CDR1 is MDHEN and CDR2 is SYDVKM. CDR3 nucleotides: TGTGCCAGCACTCCGGGCTCACGGGAGCAGTACTTC. The encoded protein is CASTPGSREQYF.

This clone is medium-sized in the sample. This chain connects TRBV10-1 to TRBJ2-1; D is possibly TRBD1 or TRBD2 (5 bases each). Germline V CDR1 and CDR2: WNHNN, SYGVQD (reference sequence). The CDR3 contains 13 residues. Trimming stripped 0 bases from V and 9 bases from J, with 9 bases between. CDR3 sequence (DNA): TGCGCCAGCAGTGAGTCCGAGGGGTCTGAGCAGTTCTTC. Its translation: CASSESEGSEQFF.

In its sample, this clone was seen many times. This chain links TRBV30 with TRBJ2-7; TRBD1 is a possible D gene (5 bases). Trimming shortened V by 0 bases and J by 3 bases, and 12 bases separated the two germline ends. There are 14 residues in the CDR3. Germline CDR1 is GTSNPN and CDR2 is SVGIG (reference sequence). This CDR3 reads CAWSVLQGYYEQYF. DNA of the CDR3: TGTGCCTGGAGTGTTCTTCAGGGATACTACGAGCAGTACTTC.

CDR3 sequence (DNA): TGTGCCAGCAGTGAAAATAGGGTCTTGTCTGCGCACTATGGCTACACCTTC. Translation gives CASSENRVLSAHYGYTF. The rearrangement links TRBV6-1 to TRBJ1-2, with D unclear. This CDR3 comprises 17 residues. Between the trimmed V and J ends, which lost 2 bases and 3 bases, there was a span of 19 bases. CDR1 and CDR2 (germline): MNHNS, SASEGT.

This clone was detected many times. The CDR3 here is CASSQDRGNGYTF. DNA for the CDR3: TGTGCCAGCAGCCAAGATAGGGGGAATGGCTACACCTTC. The chain carries TRBV4-2 and TRBJ1-2, with D perhaps TRBD1 (6 bases). This CDR3 contains 13 residues. Germline lookup yields CDR1 LGHNA and CDR2 YNFKEQ. Trimming took off 0 bases at V and 6 bases at J, with 8 bases between the two ends.